This entry concerns a single TCR beta chain. Its antigen has not been determined. Per-base quality was not reported, and no clone a single base away is much larger than it. Libraries were constructed by the immunoSEQ multiplex PCR assay. For the multiplex PCR, a mixture combining 60 forward primers for TCR Vbeta segments and 13 reverse primers for TCR Jbeta segments was used. The CDR3 region of rearranged TCR beta genes was amplified from genomic DNA with a multiplex PCR assay. The Illumina HiSeq System was used to sequence the amplified TCR beta libraries as 87-base-pair reads. For the original study's pipeline: In a later analysis, tens of millions of unique TCR beta chains were counted across the 666 repertoires, and about 9.9 million of these chains were shared by at least two donors. To remove PCR and sequencing errors, raw reads were error-corrected and collapsed into unique sequences using a nearest-neighbor algorithm that merged closely related sequences. To assign V, D and J gene segments, CDR3 sequences were aligned to IMGT reference sequences. For a sequence to be retained, a match of at least six nucleotides to both a V gene segment and a J gene segment was required. A rearrangement counted as productive if the CDR3 had no stop codons and remained in frame with V and J, and every other rearrangement counted as non-productive. Following IMGT convention, CDR3 was defined as the stretch from the second conserved V-encoded cysteine to the conserved J-encoded phenylalanine. The earlier analysis of some 580 of the donors excluded any sequence lacking an unambiguous match to a single V gene segment. In an earlier analysis of 450 to 700 of the donors, V segments were called functional above 56.7% productive rearrangements and were called segregating when the between-donor standard deviation exceeded 5%. A statistical classification framework was developed to diagnose cytomegalovirus status using the catalog of TCR beta chain sequences. In a later analysis, TCR nucleotide sequences were compared against IMGT/GENE-DB human TR gene sequences so that V and J genes could be assigned. In a later analysis, CDR3 sequences and most-parsimonious VDJ recombination scenarios were assigned using the TCRdist pipeline. In a later analysis, each TCR beta chain was defined by its CDR3 amino acid sequence together with its V-gene family, and reads lacking a unique V-gene family were excluded. In a later analysis, 500 to 650 highly shared, low-generation-probability nucleotide sequences were removed to address suspected cross-contamination and a sequencing artifact. In a later analysis, a clonal expansion index for each public chain was calculated from normalized within-repertoire ranks of inferred template counts. Generation probabilities in a later analysis came from a VDJ recombination model fitted to out-of-frame rearrangements, and those results were checked against IGoR. Hypergeometric tests were used in a later analysis to score TCR-TCR, TCR-HLA and TCR-CMV co-occurrence, with a repertoire-size bias correction applied to the TCR pairs. False discovery rates were estimated in a later analysis by permuting HLA or CMV assignments 20 times. In a later analysis, co-occurring TCRs were grouped using DBSCAN, with TCRdist sequence similarity added in when clustering inside HLA-allele-positive subsets. Repertoires with fewer than 30,000 or more than 120,000 public chains, plus five repertoires with anomalous nucleotide sharing, were excluded from co-occurrence clustering. TCRdb mirrors the immuneACCESS table, restricted to in-frame sequences. Some clones are absent from its copies; in checked studies, under half trace to an unresolved V gene, and the reason for the others is unknown. Clone size and the V and J calls come from that table; the DNA yielded D and trimming. Across this sample there are some 91,000 clones, with approximately 76% seen only once. Clones ranked in the top ten supply roughly 7% of the sample.

In total, 600 or so healthy bone marrow donors made up the cohort. At the time of sampling, every cohort member was nominally healthy, though immune exposures that went unrecorded were likely present. The donor tested CMV seropositive, placing the donor among the approximately 310 seropositive members of the cohort. A peripheral blood sample was provided by each donor, and peripheral blood mononuclear cells were used for TCR beta sequencing. Genomic DNA was extracted from the blood cell samples with the Qiagen DNeasy Blood Extraction Kit. These data come from a study of cytomegalovirus exposure and HLA in healthy donors (dated by TCRdb to between 2016 and 2019). In terms of the full investigation: According to an earlier analysis of several hundred of the donors, about 179 million T cells yielded over 90 million unique TCR beta sequences and about 300 Gb of sequence data. Both class I and class II loci were covered by HLA typing, at four-digit resolution. A separate validation cohort of over a hundred different subjects was used in addition to the roughly 720-subject first cohort. Of the 398 genotyped donors, approximately 80% fell in the genetic ancestry cluster associated with self-reported Caucasian donors. Four to six DR-DQ haplotypes were handled as single units for association and clustering, since linkage in the cohort was strong. Among over 350 genotyped donors of the cohort, an average of around 240,000 unique TCR beta nucleotide sequences were sequenced per donor, roughly 20% of them non-productive. Around 330 gigabases of sequencing data and around 80 million unique TCR sequences made up an early release that covered approximately 650 HLA-typed donors. A later analysis re-analyzed previously published TCR beta repertoires from roughly 630 donors and added high-resolution HLA genotyping to study TCR occurrence patterns. An earlier analysis of some 500 of the donors applied high-throughput TCR beta sequencing to assess whether each TCR beta V gene segment acted as functional or pseudogenic. The later analysis used no new phenotypic data to find candidate immune exposures, relying instead on TCR beta sequences and their occurrence across donors. Donor age, sex, ethnicity and CMV serostatus were compiled alongside the repertoire data. The study aimed to test whether signatures of past pathogen exposure could be identified by cataloging public T cell receptors. The number of donors typed differed by locus, with about 629-630 for A, B, C, DRB1 and DQB1, roughly 520 for DQA1, 600 to 610 for DPA1, and 472 for DPB1. To predict cytomegalovirus infection status, the study brought together high-throughput TCR immunosequencing, statistical association of individual TCRs with disease status, and machine learning. In a later genetic analysis, genome-wide SNP genotypes for about 65% of the 666 donors were used, and that subset was treated as a discovery cohort. All discovery cohort repertoires had been generated on a single sequencing platform. The T cell repertoires of 666 subjects were profiled by immunosequencing and related to cytomegalovirus serostatus. Paper-wide results and their limitations: Across donors, most TCR sequences were observed very rarely, whereas some public TCRs were present in many individuals. A later analysis found that HLA-associated TCR beta chains were more clonally expanded and had lower generation probabilities than equally common non-associated chains. In an earlier analysis of approximately 590 of the donors, most TCR beta V segments appeared in productive rearrangements about 90% or about 30% of the time, broadly matching IMGT annotations. The cohort was sequenced for TCR beta chains only, and without alpha or paired-chain data the features that could be detected were limited. A further reported finding was that TCR beta sequences accurately predicted the HLA-A and HLA-B alleles for most subjects in the first cohort. According to a later analysis, most CMV-associated TCR beta chains appeared to be HLA-restricted, and the HLA associations seemed to be driven largely by CMV exposure. The earlier analysis of almost 600 of the donors excluded approximately 17 rarely observed V segments, including chromosome 9 orphons, because counts were too low. A group of highly shared sequence variants was considered likely to be a technical artifact of the sequencing pipeline. The only immune exposure information available for the cohort was CMV serostatus. Cytomegalovirus status was reported to be diagnosed by the classifier with high specificity and sensitivity in both the original and validation cohorts. In a later analysis, TCR association rates were found to vary across HLA loci, with the most associated TCRs seen for DRB1 alleles and the fewest for HLA-C alleles. In a later analysis, several top co-occurrence clusters were reported to appear linked to parvovirus B19, influenza, CMV and Epstein-Barr virus. Because HLA typing was unavailable for some donors at each locus, only the typed subset was used in association tests. Three of the identified cytomegalovirus-associated TCR beta chains were confirmed in vitro to be specific for cytomegalovirus antigens. The authors suggested that the approach could potentially be extended to other disease states and immunological phenotypes. In the study, approximately 160 TCR beta chains were listed as associated with cytomegalovirus. In a later genetic analysis, a missense DCLRE1C variant was associated with V-gene and J-gene trimming of TCR beta chains, and the association was replicated in an independent cohort. Correlated functional status among segregating V segments might reflect linkage disequilibrium, but an unknown experimental factor could not be ruled out. A later analysis associated about 16,000 TCR beta sequences with specific HLA alleles at a false discovery rate of 0.05. Some IMGT-functional V segments, including TRBV6-2 and TRBV6-3, could not be told apart with the 87-base-pair reads, so those segments were excluded. Compared with the roughly 670-donor mean, donors in an Asian-associated ancestry cluster had fewer N-insertions in productive TCRs, according to a later genetic analysis. Strong co-occurrence of HLA alleles, especially DR and DQ, made assigning TCR associations to individual alleles difficult. Sequencing depth was assumed to be roughly uniform across donors in the presence/absence analyses, though that assumption may not hold.

CDR1 and CDR2 are read off the germline V gene as SGHDT and YYEEEE. The CDR3 has 18 amino acids, counting the end cysteine and phenylalanine. The kept DNA is CDR3 alone, 54 bases in frame from the first base. Clipping removes 5 bases from V and 3 bases from J, with 14 as the unmatched junction base count. Sequenced sample: PBMCs. This receptor was taken from a man aged 35-49 years in good health and CMV-seropositive. The chain employs TRBV5-6 and TRBJ2-7; TRBD2 fits 13 bases in the junction. The nucleotides read TGTGCCAGCAGATACGGGACTAGCGGGAATAGCCGAATCTACGAGCAGTACTTC. It specifies CASRYGTSGNSRIYEQYF. Full variable domain (CDR3 extended with the reference TRBV5-6 and TRBJ2-7 proteins): DAGVTQSPTHLIKTRGQQVTLRCSPKSGHDTVSWYQQALGQGPQFIFQYYEEEERQRGNFPDRFSGHQFPNYSSELNVNALLLGDSALYLCASRYGTSGNSRIYEQYFGPGTRLTVT.